This TCR beta chain was observed in a study of blood T cell repertoires in COVID-19. Turning to the study itself: COVID-19 samples collected from the United States, Italy and Spain covered acute and convalescent phases. PBMCs, B-cell-depleted T cells, or T cells provided the cDNA or gDNA that made up the material.

Deletions cut 0 bases from V and 2 bases from J, with 9 bases between. The germline V gene has CDR1 MGHRA and CDR2 YSYEKL. The CDR3 totals 15 residues. Authors' processing steps: Estimation of nucleated cell counts relied on the amplification of reference gene primers. TCRdb's copy holds only in-frame clones and misses some; the assay was immunoSEQ multiplex PCR. From that table come the V and J calls and clone size; the DNA was used to work out D and trimming. The table shows about 110,000 clones, with roughly 88% occurring only once. Sequencing was carried out using peripheral blood. The sequence derives from a woman at least 80 years old with active or convalescent COVID-19. The J gene is TRBJ2-3, the V gene TRBV4-1; D is unresolved. This CDR3 is CASSQDNPVTDTQYF. In DNA form, the CDR3 reads TGCGCCAGCAGCCAAGATAACCCAGTCACAGATACGCAGTATTTT.